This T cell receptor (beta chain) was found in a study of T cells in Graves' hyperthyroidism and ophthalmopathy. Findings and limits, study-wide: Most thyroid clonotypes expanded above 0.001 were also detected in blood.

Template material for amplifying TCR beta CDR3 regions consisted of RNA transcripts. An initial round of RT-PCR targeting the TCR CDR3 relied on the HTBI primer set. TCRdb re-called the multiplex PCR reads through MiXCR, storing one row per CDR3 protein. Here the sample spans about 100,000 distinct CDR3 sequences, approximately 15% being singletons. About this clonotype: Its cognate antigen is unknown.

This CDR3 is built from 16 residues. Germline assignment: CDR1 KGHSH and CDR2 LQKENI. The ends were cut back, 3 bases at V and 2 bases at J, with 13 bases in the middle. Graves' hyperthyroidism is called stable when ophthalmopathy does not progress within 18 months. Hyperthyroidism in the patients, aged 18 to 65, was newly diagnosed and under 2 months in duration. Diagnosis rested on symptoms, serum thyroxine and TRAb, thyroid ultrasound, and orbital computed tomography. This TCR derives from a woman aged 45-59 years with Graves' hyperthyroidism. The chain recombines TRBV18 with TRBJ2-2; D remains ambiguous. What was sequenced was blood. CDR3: CASSPIGPVNTGELFF. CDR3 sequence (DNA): TGTGCCAGCTCACCGATCGGGCCAGTAAACACCGGGGAGCTGTTTTTT. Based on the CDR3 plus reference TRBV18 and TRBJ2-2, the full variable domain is NAGVMQNPRHLVRRRGQEARLRCSPMKGHSHVYWYRQLPEEGLKFMVYLQKENIIDESGMPKERFSAEFPKEGPSILRIQQVVRGDSAAYFCASSPIGPVNTGELFFGEGSRLTVL.